The rows below give T cell receptor beta chains drawn from one sample of a study of shared clonotypes between healthy human individuals. Profiled with immunoSEQ multiplex PCR; TCRdb holds only in-frame clones, not every one. The sample carries about 2.4 million clones, approximately 93% recorded once. Sequencing used naive CD4+ T cells from PBMCs. Receptor source: a man aged 18 to 30 in good health. Some clones in this sample may be carry-over from other donors' samples. Both conserved end residues are part of each CDR3. The D gene is left open where the match is weak. Size is omitted from some rows. Given values are once, few, many or a class for expanded clones.

cdr3_nt cdr3_aa d_call clone_size j_call v_call
TGTGCCAGCAGTGAAGCTAGGACCGCCAACACTGAAGCTTTCTTT CASSEARTANTEAFF . . TRBJ1-1 TRBV2
TGTGCCAGCTCACCACAGGGGGCGGTCGGCGAAGCTTTCTTT CASSPQGAVGEAFF TRBD1 . TRBJ1-1 TRBV18
TGTGCCAGCAGCTTAGGGACAGGGGACCTACGAGGGACCCAGTACTTC CASSLGTGDLRGTQYF TRBD1 . TRBJ2-5 TRBV7-2
TGTGCCAGCAGCCCCGGGGGGAGCTCTGGAAACACCATATATTTT CASSPGGSSGNTIYF . once TRBJ1-3 TRBV28
TGCGCCAGCAGCCGGGACAGAAATCAGCCCCAGCATTTT CASSRDRNQPQHF TRBD1 . TRBJ1-5 TRBV4-3
TGCGCCAGCAGCTCCGGACTAGCCCAAACCAATGAGCAGTTCTTC CASSSGLAQTNEQFF TRBD2 . TRBJ2-1 TRBV5-1
TGTGCCAGTAGTGTAATCCCGGGACCGACCTATAATTCACCCCTCCACTTT CASSVIPGPTYNSPLHF . . TRBJ1-6 TRBV19
TGTGCCATCAGTGAGAAGGGGACAGGGACAAATGAGCAGTTCTTC CAISEKGTGTNEQFF TRBD1 . TRBJ2-1 TRBV10-3
TGTGCCAGCCGCCCCGGGGACTCAAACACAGATACGCAGTATTTT CASRPGDSNTDTQYF . . TRBJ2-3 TRBV6-5
TGTGCCAGCAGCCCCCGGGAGGGGGGGACTGAAGCTTTCTTT CASSPREGGTEAFF . . TRBJ1-1 TRBV6-1
TGCGCCAGCCGGTCTAGCGGGAGCGCGCAGTATTTT CASRSSGSAQYF TRBD2 . TRBJ2-3 TRBV5-1
TGTGCCAGCAGCGTTTTTAGAGGGAATAAACCCACAGATACGCAGTATTTT CASSVFRGNKPTDTQYF . . TRBJ2-3 TRBV9
TGTGCCAGCAGCCATACGCAGGGTGGGCACAATGAGCAGTTCTTC CASSHTQGGHNEQFF . . TRBJ2-1 TRBV5-4
TGTGCCAGCAGTCGACAGGGGGATCGTGAGCAGTTCTTC CASSRQGDREQFF TRBD1 few TRBJ2-1 TRBV28
TGTGCCAGCAGCCCTGGAGGGGAGACCCAGTACTTC CASSPGGETQYF . . TRBJ2-5 TRBV5-6
TGTGCCAGTACCGGGACAGGAAACTACGAGCAGTACTTC CASTGTGNYEQYF TRBD1 . TRBJ2-7 TRBV6-5
TGTGCCTGGAGTCACGGGATCTACGAGCAGTACTTC CAWSHGIYEQYF . . TRBJ2-7 TRBV30
TGTGCCTCCTGGAGGATTTCCCTTATGAACACTGAAGCTTTCTTT CASWRISLMNTEAFF . . TRBJ1-1 TRBV30
TGTGCCAGCAGCCCCATCTGGAGGAACACTGAAGCTTTCTTT CASSPIWRNTEAFF . . TRBJ1-1 TRBV28
TGTGCCAGCAGTAGGATTAATGAAAAACTGTTTTTT CASSRINEKLFF . . TRBJ1-4 TRBV6-1
TGTGCCAGCCGCTACAGGGGAAGCAACGAGCAGTACTTC CASRYRGSNEQYF TRBD1 . TRBJ2-7 TRBV13
TGTGCCACCAGCAGGGGGGAGGACCCCTATGGCTACACCTTC CATSRGEDPYGYTF . . TRBJ1-2 TRBV15
TGTGCCAGCAGCTCCCAGGGAGTCACCGGGGAGCTGTTTTTT CASSSQGVTGELFF . . TRBJ2-2 TRBV7-2
TGTGCCAGCAGTTTAGATGGGGTAGCGGATGAAAAACTGTTTTTT CASSLDGVADEKLFF . . TRBJ1-4 TRBV27
TGTGCCAGCTCACCACAAGGATACCCCTACGAGCAGTACTTC CASSPQGYPYEQYF . . TRBJ2-7 TRBV18
TGTGCCAGTATGGGGGCAGGGGCAACTAATGAAAAACTGTTTTTT CASMGAGATNEKLFF . . TRBJ1-4 TRBV19
TGTGCCAGCAGCAAATGGTCCAAGAACACGGGGGTGAACACTGAAGCTTTCTTT CASSKWSKNTGVNTEAFF . . TRBJ1-1 TRBV21-1
TGTGCCAGTACCAACCGAGGGACGGGCAGGAATGAGCAGTTCTTC CASTNRGTGRNEQFF . . TRBJ2-1 TRBV19
TGTGCCAGCAGCCAAGCCTCCAGCGGGGTGTTTAATACGTACTTC CASSQASSGVFNTYF TRBD2 . TRBJ2-7 TRBV5-8
TGCGCCAGCAGCCACCCCCAAGTTTGGAATGAGCAGTTCTTC CASSHPQVWNEQFF . . TRBJ2-1 TRBV4-1
TGCGCCAGCAGCTTGCCAGGGGGTAGTGAAAAACTGTTTTTT CASSLPGGSEKLFF TRBD1 . TRBJ1-4 TRBV5-1
TGTGCCAGTAGTATGTTCCGGGGAGACACTGAAGCTTTCTTT CASSMFRGDTEAFF . . TRBJ1-1 TRBV19
TGTGCCAGCAGTCCAAGAGGGCAGAGCCACACCGCGGAGCTGTTTTTT CASSPRGQSHTAELFF . . TRBJ2-2 TRBV28
TGTGCCAGCAGCTTAGCGGTCCCGGGACTAGCGGGTAGGCCCTACGAGCAGTACTTC CASSLAVPGLAGRPYEQYF TRBD2 . TRBJ2-7 TRBV13
TGTGCCAGCAGTTACTTCGGGACAGGGACCACTGAAGCTTTCTTT CASSYFGTGTTEAFF TRBD1 . TRBJ1-1 TRBV6-4
TGTGCCAGCAGCCCGGACAATCAGCCCCAGCATTTT CASSPDNQPQHF . . TRBJ1-5 TRBV7-9
TGTGCCAGCAGTCCCACCGGGGAGCTGTTTTTT CASSPTGELFF . . TRBJ2-2 TRBV6-6
TGTGCCAGCAGCTTAGAGGGCAGGGGGATAGGCAATCAGCCCCAGCATTTT CASSLEGRGIGNQPQHF TRBD1 once TRBJ1-5 TRBV7-6
TGTGCCATCAGTGAGTCTGGGGCTGGGCAGTATTTT CAISESGAGQYF . . TRBJ2-3 TRBV10-3
TGCGCCAGCAGGGAACCAGGGGCCGGGGAGCTGTTTTTT CASREPGAGELFF . . TRBJ2-2 TRBV5-1
TGTGCCAGCAGCGCAGGCCGAGGGTATGGCTACACCTTC CASSAGRGYGYTF . . TRBJ1-2 TRBV5-6
TGTGCCAGCAGCCCAACGCCCAGGGAGCAGTTCTTC CASSPTPREQFF . . TRBJ2-1 TRBV11-2
TGTGCCAGTAGTAGACGGGTCAGACAGGGTTTCTACGAGCAGTACTTC CASSRRVRQGFYEQYF TRBD1 . TRBJ2-7 TRBV19
TGTGCCAGCAGCCTAACGGGGGACGGTTACTACGAGCAGTACTTC CASSLTGDGYYEQYF . . TRBJ2-7 TRBV7-2
TGCGCCAGCAGCTTTCAGAGCCTCGGCACAGATACGCAGTATTTT CASSFQSLGTDTQYF . . TRBJ2-3 TRBV5-1
TGTGCCATCAAAAAAGGGGGGAATGAGCAGTTCTTC CAIKKGGNEQFF . . TRBJ2-1 TRBV10-3
TGTGCCAGTAGTATGCTCGGCTACGAGCAGTACTTC CASSMLGYEQYF . once TRBJ2-7 TRBV19
TGTGCCAGCAGCTTAGACAGGGATGAGACCCAGTACTTC CASSLDRDETQYF . . TRBJ2-5 TRBV7-2
. CASSTSGEETQYF . . TRBJ2-5 TRBV5-1
TGTGCCACCAGCGGTTTTAACTATGGCTACACCTTC CATSGFNYGYTF . . TRBJ1-2 TRBV15
TGTGCCAGCAGCTTCGGGGAGAATGAGCAGTTCTTC CASSFGENEQFF . . TRBJ2-1 TRBV7-2